The 30 T cell receptor beta chains presented below share a single source sample, sequenced in a study of blood T cells in healthy people across ages. A second PCR, run for about 6 to 11 cycles, used a sample-barcoded 5' primer plus a J-beta primer mix. TCRdb fed the 5' RACE reads into MiXCR, producing one record per CDR3 protein. The sample contains about 1,800,000 distinct CDR3 sequences, over 25% of which appear only once. The specimen was blood. The receptors derive from a woman under 40 in good health.

The gene calls are TRBV5-1 and TRBJ2-7; tentatively, D is TRBD1 (5 bases). Germline V gene sequence: CDR1 SGHRS, CDR2 YFSETQ. V lost 0 bases and J 12 bases, leaving 10 bases between the germline ends. The CDR3 has 11 residues. The CDR3 loop is CASSLGQLRYF. In nucleotides, the CDR3 is TGCGCCAGCAGCTTGGGACAGCTTCGGTACTTC. The full variable domain, completed using reference TRBV5-1 and TRBJ2-7, is KAGVTQTPRYLIKTRGQQVTLSCSPISGHRSVSWYQQTPGQGLQFLFEYFSETQRNKGNFPGRFSGRQFSNSRSEMNVSTLELGDSALYLCASSLGQLRYFGPGTRLTVT.

The CDR3 DNA reads TGCAGTGCTAGATTGGGTATGGGGCAAGAGACCCAGTACTTC. Its translation: CSARLGMGQETQYF. The genes are TRBV20-1 and TRBJ2-5; no clear D. This CDR3 spans 14 amino acids. V dropped 2 bases and J dropped 2 bases, with 12 bases sitting between them. Germline V gene sequence: CDR1 DFQATT, CDR2 SNEGSKA (reference sequence).

This chain connects TRBV29-1 to TRBJ1-2; D call uncertain. V gave up 7 bases and J gave up 4 bases, with 13 bases separating them. Germline V lookup: CDR1 SQVTM, CDR2 ANQGSEA. The length of the CDR3 is 12 residues. CDR3 sequence: CSGWSYIYGYTF. In nucleotides, the CDR3 is TGCAGCGGGTGGTCGTATATCTATGGCTACACCTTC.

This clonotype was picked up a small number of times. The chain combines TRBV12-3 or TRBV12-4 with TRBJ2-1; 9 bases agree with TRBD2. V trimming: 6 bases; J trimming: 5 bases; junction bases outside the gene matches: 8. The CDR3 sequence is 15 residues long. The CDR3 loop reads CASRAGTSFHNEQFF. DNA of the CDR3: TGTGCCAGCAGAGCCGGGACTAGCTTTCACAATGAGCAGTTCTTC.

The J gene is TRBJ2-2, the V gene TRBV9; TRBD1 aligns across 7 bases. This CDR3 spans 16 amino acids. Trimming at V came to 2 bases and at J to 4 bases, leaving 8 bases not matched to a gene. Looked up from germline, CDR1 is SGDLS and CDR2 is YYNGEE. The CDR3 nucleotides are TGTGCCAGCAGCGTCTTAAGCAGGGGGTTCACCGGGGAGCTGTTTTTT. This encodes CASSVLSRGFTGELFF.

The V gene is TRBV4-2, the J gene TRBJ2-1; D is possibly TRBD2 (5 bases). CDR1 is LGHNA, CDR2 YNFKEQ, per germline. V was shortened by 1 base and J by 6 bases, with 19 bases between the two germline ends. This CDR3 region has 17 residues. Here the CDR3 DNA reads TGTGCCAGCAGCCAAGTATCCCGAGGGATCCGGGGCAATGAGCAGTTCTTC. This codes for CASSQVSRGIRGNEQFF.

The gene calls are TRBV5-1 and TRBJ2-3, with 8 bases that match TRBD2. Germline values: CDR1 SGHRS, CDR2 YFSETQ. The CDR3 extends over 16 amino acids. J was trimmed by 6 bases and V by 0 bases; bases with no gene match: 9. CDR3 in amino acids: CASSLGGSGARDTQYF. Written as DNA, the CDR3 is TGCGCCAGCAGCTTGGGCGGTAGCGGGGCACGTGATACGCAGTATTTT.

This clonotype was detected a few times. The gene calls are TRBV15 and TRBJ1-2, with a tentative D call TRBD1 (5 bases). In germline, CDR1 is LNHNV, CDR2 YYDKDF (reference sequence). This CDR3 is built from 14 residues. Trimming left V 0 bases short and J 4 bases short, with 9 bases between. The CDR3 sequence is CATSRDPGLYGYTF. The CDR3 DNA follows: TGTGCCACCAGCAGAGATCCGGGACTCTATGGCTACACCTTC.

The genes are TRBV2 and TRBJ2-3; the match to TRBD1 covers 8 bases. The CDR3 has 14 amino acids. The ends lost 6 bases at V and 13 bases at J; junction bases unmatched: 15. Germline CDR1 and CDR2: SNHLY and FYNNEI. This CDR3 is CASSHPDSGGMEYF. The CDR3 DNA is TGTGCCAGCAGCCACCCTGACTCAGGGGGCATGGAGTATTTT.

This clonotype was seen only a few times. The rearrangement joins TRBV12-3 or TRBV12-4 to TRBJ2-3; no clear D. The CDR3 loop spans 13 amino acids. Between the trimmed V and J ends, which lost 3 bases and 4 bases, there was a span of 8 bases. This chain's CDR3 is CASSLSLSDTQYF. The CDR3 region has the DNA TGTGCCAGCAGTTTGAGCTTGTCAGATACGCAGTATTTT.

With regard to this clonotype: One end of the junction is discordant with germline, which a read error may explain. This chain joins TRBV20-1 and TRBJ2-7; weak D call: TRBD1 (6 bases). The J call may not be correct, given that the DNA end is closer to TRBJ2-4. The CDR3 is 15 amino acids. Per the germline V gene, CDR1 is DFQATT and CDR2 is SNEGSKA (reference sequence). In nucleotides, the CDR3 is TGCAGTGCGAGAGGACAGCAACTTACCGAAAACATTCAGTACTTC. This sequence encodes CSARGQQLTENIQYF.

V and J are TRBV20-1 and TRBJ1-2; D gene ambiguous. The germline V and J ends were trimmed by 3 bases and 8 bases, with 16 bases remaining between them. Germline lookup yields CDR1 DFQATT and CDR2 SNEGSKA (reference sequence). This CDR3 comprises 13 residues. CDR3 DNA sequence: TGCAGTGCTAGTGCGACTTGGGGAGGGGGCTACACCTTC. This translates into CSASATWGGGYTF.

The chain has TRBV10-3 and TRBJ1-6; D ambiguous. The CDR3 sequence is 11 residues long. Germline CDR1 ENHRY, CDR2 SYGVKD. CDR3 sequence: CGIITNSPLHF. The CDR3 bases are TGTGGCATAATAACCAATTCACCCCTCCACTTT.

In this sample, this clonotype turned up many times. The rearrangement links TRBV12-3 or TRBV12-4 to TRBJ2-5; D is uncertain. The V end was cut by 5 bases, the J end by 5 bases, with 12 bases between. This CDR3 has 13 residues. CDR3 residues: CASSHASQETQYF. CDR3 bases: TGTGCCAGCAGTCACGCCTCTCAGGAGACCCAGTACTTC.

CDR3 residues: CASSLVPTGGYYEQYF. The CDR3 DNA follows: TGTGCCAGCAGCTTAGTTCCGACGGGGGGATACTACGAGCAGTACTTC. This chain links TRBV11-2 with TRBJ2-7; 7 nucleotides agree with TRBD2. Germline V gene data show CDR1 as SGHAT and CDR2 as FQNNGV. The CDR3 is 16 amino acids. With 1 base clipped from V and 3 bases from J, the junction kept 9 bases outside the gene matches. Supplemented by reference TRBV11-2 and TRBJ2-7, the full variable domain reads EAGVAQSPRYKIIEKRQSVAFWCNPISGHATLYWYQQILGQGPKLLIQFQNNGVVDDSQLPKDRFSAERLKGVDSTLKIQPAKLEDSAVYLCASSLVPTGGYYEQYFGPGTRLTVT.

This clonotype was detected a few times. J is TRBJ2-1 and V is TRBV3-1; TRBD2 might be the D (5 bases). This CDR3 is built from 14 residues. Germline CDR1 and CDR2: LGHDT and YNNKEL (reference sequence). V gave up 4 bases and J gave up 7 bases, with 14 bases separating them. CDR3 DNA: TGTGCCAGCAGCCCTTCGGTGAAGCGGAATGAGCAGTTCTTC. This codes for CASSPSVKRNEQFF.

The chain has TRBV4-1 and TRBJ1-4; 8 nucleotides align to TRBD1. The germline V gene has CDR1 MGHRA and CDR2 YSYEKL. After removal of 0 bases from V and 5 bases from J, the junction contained 5 bases not matched to a gene. The CDR3 totals 16 residues. This CDR3 is CASSQDQGAGNEKLFF. The CDR3 coding sequence is TGCGCCAGCAGCCAAGACCAGGGGGCCGGGAATGAAAAACTGTTTTTT.

This clonotype was counted ten times or more. The CDR3, as DNA: TGTGCCAGCAGTTTGGGGGGGGGCACCTCCTACGAGCAGTACTTC. It yields the protein CASSLGGGTSYEQYF. The chain links TRBV27 to TRBJ2-7; TRBD2 is a possible D gene (7 bases). Germline loops: CDR1 MNHEY, CDR2 SMNVEV (reference sequence). V lost 3 bases, J lost 0 bases, and 12 bases lay in between. The CDR3 loop spans 15 amino acids.

In DNA, the CDR3 is TGTGCCAGCAGTTACTCCCAGGCCGATTACAATTCACCCCTCCACTTT. It translates to CASSYSQADYNSPLHF. The chain recombines TRBV6-6 with TRBJ1-6; D remains ambiguous. The CDR3 spans 16 residues. Germline V gene sequence: CDR1 MNHNY, CDR2 SVGAGI (reference sequence). Trimming took 0 bases from V and 7 from J, leaving 13 bases between them.

The gene calls are TRBV20-1 and TRBJ2-1, with TRBD2 matching over 10 bases. V trimming: 4 bases; J trimming: 7 bases; junction bases outside the gene matches: 13. The germline V gene encodes CDR1 DFQATT and CDR2 SNEGSKA (reference sequence). The CDR3 runs 16 residues. CDR3 amino acids: CSAKGASGGYRNEQFF. The DNA for the CDR3 is TGCAGTGCTAAAGGGGCTAGCGGGGGTTATAGAAATGAGCAGTTCTTC.

This clonotype was seen just once. The chain couples TRBV15 to TRBJ1-1; perhaps TRBD1 as D (6 bases). The CDR3 spans 12 residues. Germline CDR1 reads LNHNV; CDR2 reads YYDKDF (reference sequence). Trimming shortened V by 5 bases and J by 5 bases, and 9 bases separated the two germline ends. The CDR3 loop reads CATSGQITEAFF. Written as DNA, the CDR3 is TGTGCCACCAGCGGACAGATAACTGAAGCTTTCTTT.

This clonotype was recorded at least ten times. Mismatch with germline at one junction end may stem from a read error. The CDR3 reads CASSQGGGGYNEQFF. The CDR3 DNA follows: TGTGCCAGCAGCCAAGGCGGGGGCGGGTACAATGAGCAGTTCTTC. The chain uses TRBV4-3 and TRBJ2-1, with a possible D match to TRBD2 (7 bases). Germline CDR1 LGHNA, CDR2 YSLEER. The CDR3 runs 15 residues.

The chain couples TRBV27 to TRBJ2-7, with no clear D. Germline V lookup: CDR1 MNHEY, CDR2 SMNVEV (reference sequence). V was cut by 5 bases and J by 1 base, with 12 bases left in between. The CDR3 runs 14 residues. The CDR3 region is CASSPYMGSYEQYF. The DNA of the CDR3 is TGTGCCAGCAGTCCGTACATGGGTTCCTACGAGCAGTACTTC.

The chain joins TRBV10-3 to TRBJ1-1, with a weak D call TRBD1 (5 bases). The CDR3 has 15 residues. The V and J ends lost 4 bases and 1 base respectively, with 13 bases between them. The germline gives CDR1 ENHRY, CDR2 SYGVKD. The CDR3 DNA sequence: TGTGCCATCAGTGGGCCCCCAGGGTGGAACACTGAAGCTTTCTTT. This encodes CAISGPPGWNTEAFF.

As concerns this clonotype: The junction departs from germline at one end; a sequencing error may be responsible. This chain connects TRBV5-1 to TRBJ1-5; 11 bases are shared with TRBD1. This CDR3 has 15 residues. The germline gives CDR1 SGHRS, CDR2 YFSETQ. CDR3 bases: TGCGTCAGCAGCTCCGGGACAGGGGGTAATCAGCCCCAGCATTTT. This encodes CVSSSGTGGNQPQHF.

Ten or more counts support this clonotype. The genes are TRBV12-3 or TRBV12-4 and TRBJ2-5; 10 bases align to TRBD1. This CDR3 contains 15 residues. V gave up 4 bases and J gave up 2 bases; unmatched junction bases: 4. DNA for the CDR3: TGTGCCAGCAGTTCGGACAGGGGGAGGCAAGAGACCCAGTACTTC. It encodes CASSSDRGRQETQYF.

This clonotype was picked up many times. This CDR3 is CASSLGAGGYTF. In nucleotides, the CDR3 is TGTGCCAGCAGCTTGGGGGCAGGCGGCTACACCTTC. The rearrangement uses TRBV9 and TRBJ1-2, with D perhaps matching TRBD1 (6 bases). This CDR3 has 12 residues. Trimming removed 4 bases at V and 8 bases at J, with 12 bases between. Germline V gene data show CDR1 as SGDLS and CDR2 as YYNGEE.

The rearrangement joins TRBV12-5 to TRBJ2-1, with 12 bases identical to TRBD2. This CDR3 contains 14 residues. The J segment lost 9 bases and the V segment lost 5 bases, leaving 5 bases of the junction unmatched. Germline V gene lookup returns CDR1 LGHNT and CDR2 FRNRAP. The CDR3 loop reads CASGLLAGGGEQFF. CDR3 nucleotide sequence: TGTGCTAGTGGTCTTCTAGCGGGGGGGGGTGAGCAGTTCTTC. Drawing the rest from reference TRBV12-5 and TRBJ2-1, the complete variable domain is DARVTQTPRHKVTEMGQEVTMRCQPILGHNTVFWYRQTMMQGLELLAYFRNRAPLDDSGMPKDRFSAEMPDATLATLKIQPSEPRDSAVYFCASGLLAGGGEQFFGPGTRLTVL.

The chain's CDR3 is CASSQQTVSGANVLTF. In DNA, the CDR3 is TGTGCCAGCAGCCAGCAGACAGTTTCTGGGGCCAACGTCCTGACTTTC. This sequence joins TRBV7-9 and TRBJ2-6; D is possibly TRBD1 (5 bases). The CDR3 is 16 residues long. Trimming removed 5 bases from V and 1 base from J, with 12 bases in between. Germline-derived CDR1 and CDR2 are SEHNR and FQNEAQ (reference sequence).

Many counts were recorded for this clonotype. V and J are TRBV10-3 and TRBJ2-5, with 11 bases aligning to TRBD2. The CDR3 totals 13 residues. The germline gives CDR1 ENHRY, CDR2 SYGVKD. Trimming at V came to 5 bases and at J to 5 bases, leaving 1 base not matched to a gene. The DNA for the CDR3 is TGTGCCATCAGTACTAGCGGGGGCGAGACCCAGTACTTC. It translates to CAISTSGGETQYF.